The 9 T cell receptor beta chains listed next were all sequenced from one sample in a study of blood T cell repertoires in COVID-19 (TCRdb year 2020). The library was generated by the immunoSEQ multiplex PCR assay. Sourced from immuneACCESS, this table was stored by TCRdb with only in-frame sequences that have V and J called. A share of the clones is absent; for the studies checked, an unresolved V gene accounts for under half, and the remainder has no known explanation. A total of approximately 110,000 clones appear in this sample, approximately 85% of them only once. The ten largest clones add up to roughly 3.2% of the sample. The source material was peripheral blood. The source is a woman of 80 years or more with COVID-19, enrolled during active disease.

This clone came up once. The V and J genes are TRBV10-3 and TRBJ2-1, with 15 bases fitting TRBD2. The CDR3 length is 17 residues. The trim removed 6 bases at V and 0 bases at J, leaving 3 bases unmatched. Germline V gene lookup returns CDR1 ENHRY and CDR2 SYGVKD. CDR3 DNA sequence: TGTGCCATCAGCGGACTAGCGGGAGGGTCCTCCTACAATGAGCAGTTCTTC. Its protein is CAISGLAGGSSYNEQFF.

The genes are TRBV19 and TRBJ1-5; D remains ambiguous. V was clipped by 3 bases and J by 3 bases, with 9 bases between them. The CDR3 is 14 residues long. Per the germline V gene, CDR1 is LNHDA and CDR2 is SQIVND (reference sequence). CDR3: CASSMLSPNQPQHF. CDR3 nucleotide sequence: TGTGCCAGTAGTATGTTGAGCCCCAATCAGCCCCAGCATTTT. The full variable domain, rest sourced from reference TRBV19 and TRBJ1-5, is DGGITQSPKYLFRKEGQNVTLSCEQNLNHDAMYWYRQDPGQGLRLIYYSQIVNDFQKGDIAEGYSVSREKKESFPLTVTSAQKNPTAFYLCASSMLSPNQPQHFGDGTRLSIL.

The chain combines TRBV5-5 with TRBJ2-2; TRBD2 matches 13 bases. Germline V lookup: CDR1 SGHKS, CDR2 YYEKEE (reference sequence). Trimming took 4 bases from V and 1 from J; bases not matched to a gene: 1. The CDR3 sequence is 16 residues long. The chain's CDR3 is CASSRTSGRNTGELFF. CDR3 in DNA: TGTGCCAGCAGCCGGACTAGCGGGAGGAACACCGGGGAGCTGTTTTTT.

V usage is TRBV3-1 (or the pseudogene TRBV3-2) and J usage is TRBJ2-3; TRBD2 matches at 8 bases. The CDR3 runs 19 residues. Trimming removed 3 bases from V and 0 bases from J; junction bases left unmatched: 14. Germline CDR1 and CDR2: LGHDT and YNNKEL (reference sequence). The CDR3 sequence is CASSHSRASGHSSTDTQYF. Written as DNA, the CDR3 is TGTGCCAGCAGCCACAGCCGGGCTAGCGGGCACTCTAGCACAGATACGCAGTATTTT.

This chain uses TRBV11-2 with TRBJ2-5, with 14 positions matching TRBD2. This CDR3 is built from 16 residues. The V gene's germline CDR1 is SGHAT and CDR2 FQNNGV. Unmatched junction bases numbered 5, after V lost 1 base and J lost 7 bases. The CDR3 DNA sequence: TGTGCCAGCAGCTTAGTCCCGGGACTAGCGGGGGTGACCCAGTACTTC. Translation gives CASSLVPGLAGVTQYF.

This clone appeared once. CDR3 region: CASSVAGGYSEQFF. CDR3 DNA: TGTGCCAGCAGTGTAGCGGGAGGGTATAGTGAGCAGTTCTTC. The rearrangement uses TRBV6-4 and TRBJ2-1; 11 nucleotides align to TRBD2. Germline loops: CDR1 MRHNA, CDR2 SNTAGT. The CDR3 runs 14 residues. The V segment lost 4 bases and the J segment 9 bases; nucleotides outside the gene matches: 5.

The V gene is TRBV18, the J gene TRBJ1-2, with TRBD1 matching 8 bases. The CDR3 loop spans 16 amino acids. Germline V CDR1 and CDR2: KGHSH, LQKENI. After removal of 3 bases from V and 8 bases from J, the junction contained 14 bases not matched to a gene. The CDR3: CASSPIGQGRGFGYTF. DNA for the CDR3: TGTGCCAGCTCACCCATAGGACAGGGAAGAGGCTTCGGCTACACCTTC.

This clone was picked up a small number of times. The chain has TRBV6-6 and TRBJ1-4; 8 bases match TRBD1. CDR1 and CDR2 (germline): MNHNY, SVGAGI (reference sequence). The CDR3 has 15 residues. V shed 6 bases and J 2 bases; nucleotides not matched to a gene: 5. The chain's CDR3 is CASSQDRGTNEKLFF. The CDR3 DNA reads TGTGCCAGCAGCCAAGACAGGGGCACTAATGAAAAACTGTTTTTT.

Regarding this clone: Other DNA sequences in this sample translate to the same CDR3. The chain is built from TRBV28 and TRBJ2-7; 10 bases are shared with TRBD2. CDR3 length: 15 residues. The V gene end was trimmed by 4 bases and the J gene end by 7 bases; junction bases not matched to a gene: 10. Germline-derived CDR1 and CDR2 are MDHEN and SYDVKM. CDR3 amino acids: CASSSGAGGRREQYF. The DNA for the CDR3 is TGTGCCAGCAGTTCAGGAGCGGGAGGGAGGCGAGAGCAGTACTTC. The full variable domain, in which reference TRBV28 and TRBJ2-7 provide the parts outside the CDR3, is DVKVTQSSRYLVKRTGEKVFLECVQDMDHENMFWYRQDPGLGLRLIYFSYDVKMKEKGDIPEGYSVSREKKERFSLILESASTNQTSMYLCASSSGAGGRREQYFGPGTRLTVT.